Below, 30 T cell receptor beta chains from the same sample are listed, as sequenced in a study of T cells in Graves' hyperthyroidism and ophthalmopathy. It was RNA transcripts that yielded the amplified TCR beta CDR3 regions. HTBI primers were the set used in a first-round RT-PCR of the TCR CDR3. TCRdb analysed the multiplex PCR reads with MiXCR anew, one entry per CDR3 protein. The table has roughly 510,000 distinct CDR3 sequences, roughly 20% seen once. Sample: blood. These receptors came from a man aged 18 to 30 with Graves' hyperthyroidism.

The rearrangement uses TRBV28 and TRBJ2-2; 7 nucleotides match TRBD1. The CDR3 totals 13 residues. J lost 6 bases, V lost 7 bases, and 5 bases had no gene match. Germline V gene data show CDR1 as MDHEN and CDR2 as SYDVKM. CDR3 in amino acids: CASNTRGPGELFF. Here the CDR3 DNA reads TGTGCCAGCAATACGAGGGGGCCCGGGGAGCTGTTTTTT.

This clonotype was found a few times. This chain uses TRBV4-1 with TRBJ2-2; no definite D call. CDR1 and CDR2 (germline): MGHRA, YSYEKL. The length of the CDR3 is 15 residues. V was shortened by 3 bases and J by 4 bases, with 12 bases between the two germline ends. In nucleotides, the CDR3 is TGCGCCAGCAGCCAGCCGACTTCCCGCACCGGGGAGCTGTTTTTT. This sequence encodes CASSQPTSRTGELFF.

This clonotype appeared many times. CDR3 amino acids: CASSEGTGYSNQPQHF. The CDR3, as DNA: TGTGCCAGCAGTGAAGGCACAGGATATAGCAATCAGCCCCAGCATTTT. The rearrangement joins TRBV2 to TRBJ1-5, with a possible D match to TRBD1 (5 bases). The V and J ends lost 1 base and 0 bases respectively, with 10 bases between them. CDR3 length: 16 residues. Germline CDR1 reads SNHLY; CDR2 reads FYNNEI.

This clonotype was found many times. CDR3 DNA: TGTGCCAGCAGCTTCTCCATGGGACAGGGCCACTACGAGCAGTACTTC. It encodes CASSFSMGQGHYEQYF. The rearrangement uses TRBV7-3 and TRBJ2-7, with TRBD1 matching over 9 bases. Losses at the gene ends were 3 bases for V and 3 bases for J; bases not matched to a gene: 9. The germline V gene has CDR1 SGHTA and CDR2 FQGTGA. The length of the CDR3 is 16 residues.

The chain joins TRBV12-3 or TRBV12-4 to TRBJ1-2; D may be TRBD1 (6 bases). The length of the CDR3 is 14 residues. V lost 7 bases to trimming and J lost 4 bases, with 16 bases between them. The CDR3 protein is CASTSPGQPYGYTF. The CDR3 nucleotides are TGTGCCAGCACCTCCCCCGGACAGCCCTATGGCTACACCTTC.

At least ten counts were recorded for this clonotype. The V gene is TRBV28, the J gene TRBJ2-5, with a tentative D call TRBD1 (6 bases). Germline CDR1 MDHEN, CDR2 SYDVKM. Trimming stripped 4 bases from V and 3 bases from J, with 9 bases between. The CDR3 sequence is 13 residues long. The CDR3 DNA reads TGTGCCAGCAGTTGTACAGGGAAAGAGACCCAGTACTTC. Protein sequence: CASSCTGKETQYF.

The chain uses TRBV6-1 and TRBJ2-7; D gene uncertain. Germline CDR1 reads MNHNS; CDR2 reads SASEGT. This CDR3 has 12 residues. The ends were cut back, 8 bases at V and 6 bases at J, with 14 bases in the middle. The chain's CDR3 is CASGRNRGEQYF. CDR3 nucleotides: TGTGCCAGCGGAAGGAACAGAGGCGAGCAGTACTTC.

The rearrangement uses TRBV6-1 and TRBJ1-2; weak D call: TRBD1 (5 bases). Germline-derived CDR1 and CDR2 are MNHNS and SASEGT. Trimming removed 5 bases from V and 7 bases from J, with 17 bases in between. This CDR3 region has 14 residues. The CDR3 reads CASSRDHLLTGYTF. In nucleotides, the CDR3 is TGTGCCAGCAGTAGGGACCACCTCTTGACTGGCTACACCTTC.

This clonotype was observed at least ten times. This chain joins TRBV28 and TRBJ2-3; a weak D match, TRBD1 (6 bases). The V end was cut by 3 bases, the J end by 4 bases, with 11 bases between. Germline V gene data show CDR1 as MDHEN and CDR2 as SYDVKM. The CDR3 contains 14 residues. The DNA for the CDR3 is TGTGCCAGCAGTTTCAGGACAGTTTCAGATACGCAGTATTTT. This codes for CASSFRTVSDTQYF.

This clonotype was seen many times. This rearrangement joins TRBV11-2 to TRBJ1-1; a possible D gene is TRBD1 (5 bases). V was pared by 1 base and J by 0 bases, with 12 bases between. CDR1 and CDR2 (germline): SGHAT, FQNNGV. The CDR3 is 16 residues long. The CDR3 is CASSLGVGGLNTEAFF. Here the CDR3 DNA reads TGTGCCAGCAGCTTAGGAGTGGGGGGGTTGAACACTGAAGCTTTCTTT.

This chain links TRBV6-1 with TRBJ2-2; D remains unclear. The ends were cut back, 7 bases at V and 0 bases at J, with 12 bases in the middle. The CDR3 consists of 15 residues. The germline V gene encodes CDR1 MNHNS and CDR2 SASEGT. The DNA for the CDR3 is TGTGCCAGCATCACCCCAGAGTCGAACACCGGGGAGCTGTTTTTT. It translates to CASITPESNTGELFF.

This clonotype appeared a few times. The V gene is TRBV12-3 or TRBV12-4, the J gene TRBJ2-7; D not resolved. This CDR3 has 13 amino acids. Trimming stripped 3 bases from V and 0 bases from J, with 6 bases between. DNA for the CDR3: TGTGCCAGCAGTTTTTCGAACTCCTACGAGCAGTACTTC. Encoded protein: CASSFSNSYEQYF.

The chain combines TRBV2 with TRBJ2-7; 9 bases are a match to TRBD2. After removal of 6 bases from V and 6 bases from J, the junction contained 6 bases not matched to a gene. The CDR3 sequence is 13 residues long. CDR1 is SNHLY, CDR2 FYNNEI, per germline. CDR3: CASRQGLASEQYF. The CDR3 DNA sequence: TGTGCCAGCAGACAGGGACTAGCCAGCGAGCAGTACTTC.

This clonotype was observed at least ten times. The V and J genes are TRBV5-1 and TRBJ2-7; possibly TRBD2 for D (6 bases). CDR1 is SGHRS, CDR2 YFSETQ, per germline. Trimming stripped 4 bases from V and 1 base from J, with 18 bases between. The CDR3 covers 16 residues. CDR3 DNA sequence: TGCGCCAGCAGCGTTGCTAGCGTAAAAGGTTCCTACGAGCAGTACTTC. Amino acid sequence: CASSVASVKGSYEQYF.

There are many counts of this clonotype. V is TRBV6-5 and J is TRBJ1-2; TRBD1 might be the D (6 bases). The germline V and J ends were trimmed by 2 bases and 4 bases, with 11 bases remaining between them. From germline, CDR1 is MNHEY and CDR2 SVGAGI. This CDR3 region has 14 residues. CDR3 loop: CASSYGRGGYGYTF. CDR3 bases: TGTGCCAGCAGTTACGGGAGGGGGGGCTATGGCTACACCTTC.

CDR3 DNA sequence: TGTGCCAGCAGTTTACGAACTGACGGGAATTCACCCCTCCACTTT. Its translation: CASSLRTDGNSPLHF. The chain uses TRBV27 and TRBJ1-6; D gene unclear. CDR3 length: 15 amino acids. V lost 2 bases, J lost 7 bases, and 12 bases lay in between. Germline CDR1 and CDR2: MNHEY and SMNVEV (reference sequence).

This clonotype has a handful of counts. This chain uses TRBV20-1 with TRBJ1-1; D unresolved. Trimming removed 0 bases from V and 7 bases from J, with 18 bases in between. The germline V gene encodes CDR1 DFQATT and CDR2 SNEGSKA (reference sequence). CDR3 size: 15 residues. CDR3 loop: CSARDIEQVGLEAFF. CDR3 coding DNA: TGCAGTGCTAGAGATATTGAGCAGGTTGGACTTGAAGCTTTCTTT.

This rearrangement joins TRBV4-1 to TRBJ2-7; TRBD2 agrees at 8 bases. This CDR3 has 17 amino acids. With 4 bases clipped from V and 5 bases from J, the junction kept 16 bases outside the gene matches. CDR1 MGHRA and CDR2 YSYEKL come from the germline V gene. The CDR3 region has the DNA TGCGCCAGCAGCCCAGCCAGGGTTCAGGGACTAGACAACGAGCAGTACTTC. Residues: CASSPARVQGLDNEQYF.

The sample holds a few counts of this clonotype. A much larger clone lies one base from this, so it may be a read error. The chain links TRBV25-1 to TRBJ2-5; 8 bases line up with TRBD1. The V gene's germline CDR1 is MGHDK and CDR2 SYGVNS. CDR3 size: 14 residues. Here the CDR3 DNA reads TGTGCCAGCAGTAGGCGACAGGGGCCAGGGACCAAGTACTTC. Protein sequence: CASSRRQGPGTKYF.

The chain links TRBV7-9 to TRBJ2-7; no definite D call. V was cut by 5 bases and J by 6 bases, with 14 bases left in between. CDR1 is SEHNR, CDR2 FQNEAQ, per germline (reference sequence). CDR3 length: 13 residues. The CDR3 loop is CASSPYTTGEQYF. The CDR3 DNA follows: TGTGCCAGCAGCCCCTATACAACCGGCGAGCAGTACTTC.

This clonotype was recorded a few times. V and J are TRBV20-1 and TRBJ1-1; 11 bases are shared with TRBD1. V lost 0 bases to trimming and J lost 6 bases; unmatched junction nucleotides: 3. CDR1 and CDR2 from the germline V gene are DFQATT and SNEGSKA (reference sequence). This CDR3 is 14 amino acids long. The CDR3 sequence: CSARDPGQGAEAFF. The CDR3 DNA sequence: TGCAGTGCTAGAGATCCGGGACAGGGGGCTGAAGCTTTCTTT.

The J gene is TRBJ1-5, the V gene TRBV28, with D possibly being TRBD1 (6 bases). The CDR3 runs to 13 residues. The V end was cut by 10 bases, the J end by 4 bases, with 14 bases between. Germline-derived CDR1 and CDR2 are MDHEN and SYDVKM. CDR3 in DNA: TGTGCCACTTCACAGGGAAATAATCAGCCCCAGCATTTT. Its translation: CATSQGNNQPQHF.

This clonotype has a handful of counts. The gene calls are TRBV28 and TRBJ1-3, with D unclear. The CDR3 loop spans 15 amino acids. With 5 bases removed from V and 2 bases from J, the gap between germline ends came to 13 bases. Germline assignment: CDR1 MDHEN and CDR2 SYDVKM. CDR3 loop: CASSLLSGPGNTIYF. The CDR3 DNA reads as TGTGCCAGCAGTCTCCTCTCGGGTCCTGGAAACACCATATATTTT.

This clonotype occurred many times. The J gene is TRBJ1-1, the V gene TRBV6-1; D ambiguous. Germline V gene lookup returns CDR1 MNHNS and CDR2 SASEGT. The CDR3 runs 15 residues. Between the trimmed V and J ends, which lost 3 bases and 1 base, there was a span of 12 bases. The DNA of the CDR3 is TGTGCCAGCAGTGAGCAGATCTTAACGAACACTGAAGCTTTCTTT. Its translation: CASSEQILTNTEAFF.

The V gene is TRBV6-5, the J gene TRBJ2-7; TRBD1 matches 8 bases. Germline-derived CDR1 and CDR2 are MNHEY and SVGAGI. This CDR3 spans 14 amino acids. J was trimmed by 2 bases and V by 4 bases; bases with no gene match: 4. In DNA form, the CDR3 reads TGTGCCAGCAGTTGGGACAGGTTGCCCTACGAGCAGTACTTC. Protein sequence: CASSWDRLPYEQYF.

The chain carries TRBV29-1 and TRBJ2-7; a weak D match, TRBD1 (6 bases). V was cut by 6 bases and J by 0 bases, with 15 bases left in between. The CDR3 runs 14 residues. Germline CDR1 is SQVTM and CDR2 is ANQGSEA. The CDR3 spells CSVLGTRSSYEQYF. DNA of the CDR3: TGCAGCGTCCTAGGGACACGGAGCTCCTACGAGCAGTACTTC.

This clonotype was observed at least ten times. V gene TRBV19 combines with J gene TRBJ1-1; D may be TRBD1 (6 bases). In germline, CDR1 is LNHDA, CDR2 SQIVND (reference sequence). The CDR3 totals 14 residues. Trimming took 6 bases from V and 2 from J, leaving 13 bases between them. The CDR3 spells CASSLQGGNTEAFF. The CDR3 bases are TGTGCCAGTAGCTTACAGGGAGGAAACACTGAAGCTTTCTTT. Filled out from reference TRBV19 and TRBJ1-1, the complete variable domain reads DGGITQSPKYLFRKEGQNVTLSCEQNLNHDAMYWYRQDPGQGLRLIYYSQIVNDFQKGDIAEGYSVSREKKESFPLTVTSAQKNPTAFYLCASSLQGGNTEAFFGQGTRLTVV.

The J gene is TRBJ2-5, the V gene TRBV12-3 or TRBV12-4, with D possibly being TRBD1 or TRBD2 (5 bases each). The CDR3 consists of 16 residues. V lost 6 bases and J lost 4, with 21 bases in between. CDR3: CASRGSTRLGRETQYF. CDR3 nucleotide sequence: TGTGCCAGCAGAGGGAGTACTAGATTGGGGCGAGAGACCCAGTACTTC.

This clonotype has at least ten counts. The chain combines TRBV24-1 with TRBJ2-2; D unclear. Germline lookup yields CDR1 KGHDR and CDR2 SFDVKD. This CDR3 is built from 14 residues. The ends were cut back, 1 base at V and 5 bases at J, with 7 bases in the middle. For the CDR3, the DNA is TGTGCCACCAGTGATTTTCAGGAAACCGGGGAGCTGTTTTTT. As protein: CATSDFQETGELFF.

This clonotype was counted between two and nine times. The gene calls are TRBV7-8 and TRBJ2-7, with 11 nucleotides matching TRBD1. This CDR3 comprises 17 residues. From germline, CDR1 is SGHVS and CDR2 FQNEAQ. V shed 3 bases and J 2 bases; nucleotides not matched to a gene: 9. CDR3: CASSFSPGQGVPYEQYF. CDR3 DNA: TGTGCCAGCAGCTTCTCCCCGGGACAGGGGGTTCCCTACGAGCAGTACTTC.